This TCR beta chain was profiled in a study of shared clonotypes between healthy human individuals. Execution of the assay was at deep level. Profiling relied on immunoSEQ multiplex PCR, and the TCRdb table lists in-frame clones only, not all of them. In the table there are around 1 million clones, 76% of which are singletons. CDR3 length equals 18 residues. Study-wide results and caveats: Researchers sampled only blood; tissue repertoires likely differ. Depth of sequencing was expected to influence donor clonotype sharing. Rarefaction showed sorted-subset sequencing was incomplete despite large depth.

In the case of this clone: Its target is unknown.

Input material: memory CD4+ T cells sorted from blood. The sample's subset: CD45RA-negative fraction. This sequence was found in a man in his late teens or twenties in good health. The rearrangement links TRBV1 to TRBJ2-1; the table's D call TRBD2 went unverified against the DNA. TRBV1 is a listed pseudogene. The CDR3 DNA is TGCACCAGCAGCCAAAGGACTAGCGGGAGCCGAAGTGGCAATGAGCAGTTCTTC. It codes for CTSSQRTSGSRSGNEQFF.